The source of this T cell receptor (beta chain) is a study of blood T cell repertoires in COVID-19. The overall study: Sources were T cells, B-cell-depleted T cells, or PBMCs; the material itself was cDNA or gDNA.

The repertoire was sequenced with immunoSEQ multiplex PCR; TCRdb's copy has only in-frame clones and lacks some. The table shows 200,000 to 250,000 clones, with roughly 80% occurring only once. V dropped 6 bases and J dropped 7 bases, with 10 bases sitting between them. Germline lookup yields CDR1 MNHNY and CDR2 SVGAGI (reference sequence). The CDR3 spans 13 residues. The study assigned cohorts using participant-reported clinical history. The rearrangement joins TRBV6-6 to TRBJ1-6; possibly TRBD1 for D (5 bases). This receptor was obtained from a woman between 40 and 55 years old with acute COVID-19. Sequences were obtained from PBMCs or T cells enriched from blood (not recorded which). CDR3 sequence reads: CASRPGVNSPLHF. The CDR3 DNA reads TGTGCCAGCAGGCCGGGGGTGAATTCACCCCTCCACTTT.